This paragraph reports one T cell receptor beta chain. This clonotype is large (0.1 to 1%) in terms of sample share. The antigen this receptor binds is unknown. No qualities accompany the bases; no much larger clone lies one base away. These data belong to a study of T cells in AML relapse after transplant (dated by TCRdb to the late 2010s). As for the study more broadly: In this retrospective study, inhibitory receptor expression and TCR repertoires of bone marrow T cells were examined in patients given allogeneic HSCT for myeloid malignancy. Unsorted bone marrow TCR sequencing covered three healthy donors, three patients in long-term complete remission and three patients relapsing after HSCT. What the authors observed across the whole study: TCR repertoire comparisons were based on very few samples, with only a few individuals included per group for unsorted bone marrow. Transplanted patients showed skewed bone marrow repertoires regardless of outcome: the top 10 alpha clonotypes reached 30% to 35% (remission) and about 37% (relapse) versus around 23% in healthy donors.

The library was built by means of PCR. TCR alpha and beta chains were amplified from RNA with a modified RACE PCR protocol rather than multiplex PCR. An Illumina MiSeq was used to sequence the libraries, and raw reads were demultiplexed using sample-specific barcode combinations. Under the source paper's analysis protocol: TCR clonotypes were identified from the sequencing reads using MiXCR software. TCRdb redid the processing of the public reads, applying fastp at Q25 and MiXCR, and retained in-frame beta chains. Here each entry gathers all rows of one CDR3 protein and keeps the most common genes and DNA. TCRdb, not the authors, supplied the V and J calls. Counted in this sample were about 1,000 distinct CDR3 sequences; 15% to 20% of them appeared once. 5.5% to 8.5% of the sample lies in the top ten. Bone marrow from healthy donors served as the control group for patient comparisons. V lost 11 bases and J lost 0 bases; the stretch between them is 17 bases long. The CDR3 numbers 15 residues from cysteine through phenylalanine. Of all the DNA, just the CDR3 is kept, 45 bases in frame from base 1. CDR1 is given as MDHEN and CDR2 as SYDVKM, both from the germline V gene.

The sequenced sample was bone marrow. The source of this sequence is a human donor in good health. This sequence uses TRBV28 and TRBJ1-5, with a tentative D gene TRBD1 over 5 matching bases. The CDR3 in this case is CASERGGYSNQPQHF. The bases are TGTGCCTCAGAGAGGGGCGGATATAGCAATCAGCCCCAGCATTTT.